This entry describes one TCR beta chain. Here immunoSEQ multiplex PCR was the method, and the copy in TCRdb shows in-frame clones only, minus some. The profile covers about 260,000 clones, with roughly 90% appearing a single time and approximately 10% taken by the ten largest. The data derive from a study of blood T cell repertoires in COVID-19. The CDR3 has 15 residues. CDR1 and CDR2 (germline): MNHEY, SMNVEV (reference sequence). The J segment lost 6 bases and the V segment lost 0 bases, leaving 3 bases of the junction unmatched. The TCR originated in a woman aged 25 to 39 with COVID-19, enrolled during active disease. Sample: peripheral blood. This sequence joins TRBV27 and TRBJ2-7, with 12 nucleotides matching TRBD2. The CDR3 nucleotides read TGTGCCAGCAGTTTATCACTAGCGGGAGGATCCGAGCAGTACTTC. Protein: CASSLSLAGGSEQYF.